Presented here are 19 T cell receptor beta chains from one specimen sequenced in a study of cytomegalovirus exposure and HLA in healthy donors. Primers for the PCR totalled 60 Vbeta and 13 Jbeta. Method: immunoSEQ multiplex PCR; TCRdb's copy keeps in-frame clones and lacks some. The table shows about 240,000 clones, with around 84% occurring only once. Material: PBMCs. The receptor source for this set is a girl aged 2-10 years in good health and CMV-seronegative.

In this sample, this clone turned up once. The chain couples TRBV27 to TRBJ2-1, with TRBD2 identical over 11 bases. With V trimmed by 10 bases and J by 5 bases, 16 bases remained unmatched. The CDR3 length is 17 residues. The germline V gene encodes CDR1 MNHEY and CDR2 SMNVEV (reference sequence). CDR3 sequence: CATLGLAGGSLDNEQFF. The CDR3 DNA is TGTGCCACCCTGGGGCTAGCGGGAGGTTCCCTGGACAATGAGCAGTTCTTC.

The genes are TRBV29-1 and TRBJ1-3; D not certain. Germline V gene data show CDR1 as SQVTM and CDR2 as ANQGSEA. V was trimmed by 2 bases and J by 1 base, leaving 9 bases between them. This CDR3 contains 14 residues. This CDR3 is CSVETDHSGNTIYF. DNA of the CDR3: TGCAGCGTTGAAACAGACCATTCTGGAAACACCATATATTTT.

The rearrangement links TRBV4-2 to TRBJ2-5; a possible D gene is TRBD1 (5 bases). The assigned J gene may be wrong: the sequence end matches TRBJ2-7 better. There are 15 residues in the CDR3. CDR1 LGHNA and CDR2 YNFKEQ come from the germline V gene. DNA of the CDR3: TGTGCCAGCAGCCAGCTCGTCACAGGCCACTTCGAGCAGTACTTC. Its protein is CASSQLVTGHFEQYF.

In this sample, this clone turned up once. This chain links TRBV27 with TRBJ2-2, with D possibly being TRBD1 (7 bases). V lost 3 bases to trimming and J lost 5 bases, with 13 bases between them. The CDR3 has 15 residues. Germline V gene data show CDR1 as MNHEY and CDR2 as SMNVEV (reference sequence). CDR3 bases: TGTGCCAGCAGTTTTAGAGCAGGGGGGACCGGGGAGCTGTTTTTT. Residues: CASSFRAGGTGELFF.

The J gene is TRBJ1-2, the V gene TRBV9, with D possibly being TRBD1 (6 bases). Germline loops: CDR1 SGDLS, CDR2 YYNGEE. This CDR3 contains 15 residues. V was clipped by 0 bases and J by 2 bases, with 11 bases between them. The CDR3 DNA sequence: TGTGCCAGCAGCGTAGCGGGGGGGCCCAACTATGGCTACACCTTC. Encoded protein: CASSVAGGPNYGYTF.

The chain couples TRBV4-1 to TRBJ1-5, with D possibly matching TRBD1 (5 bases). V lost 2 bases, J lost 5 bases, and 13 bases lay in between. The CDR3 has 15 residues. Germline V lookup: CDR1 MGHRA, CDR2 YSYEKL. This CDR3 is CASSQSAGQYQPQHF. In DNA, the CDR3 is TGCGCCAGCAGCCAATCGGCAGGGCAATATCAGCCCCAGCATTTT.

V and J are TRBV19 and TRBJ1-5; the D gene is possibly TRBD1 (6 bases). From germline, CDR1 is LNHDA and CDR2 SQIVND (reference sequence). This CDR3 region has 13 residues. Trimming left V 8 bases short and J 5 bases short, with 13 bases between. The CDR3 DNA reads TGTGCCAGTGTACAGGGAAGGGATCAGCCCCAGCATTTT. Amino acid sequence: CASVQGRDQPQHF. The full variable domain, completed using reference TRBV19 and TRBJ1-5, is DGGITQSPKYLFRKEGQNVTLSCEQNLNHDAMYWYRQDPGQGLRLIYYSQIVNDFQKGDIAEGYSVSREKKESFPLTVTSAQKNPTAFYLCASVQGRDQPQHFGDGTRLSIL.

The J gene is TRBJ2-5, the V gene TRBV5-6, with D maybe TRBD1 (6 bases). The J call may not be correct, given that the DNA end is closer to TRBJ2-7. There are 16 residues in the CDR3. Germline CDR1 SGHDT, CDR2 YYEEEE. CDR3 sequence (DNA): TGTGCCAGCCACTTTTATACCACCGGGACATCCTACGAGCAGTACTTC. Protein: CASHFYTTGTSYEQYF.

In regard to this clone: The sample contains more than one DNA sequence encoding this CDR3. The chain recombines TRBV13 with TRBJ2-7; D is undetermined. Germline CDR1 and CDR2: PRHDT and FYEKMQ (reference sequence). The CDR3 is made up of 12 amino acids. Trimming shortened V by 4 bases and J by 3 bases, and 7 bases separated the two germline ends. CDR3 region: CASSYSRYEQYF. Written as DNA, the CDR3 is TGTGCCAGCAGCTACTCTCGCTACGAGCAGTACTTC.

V usage is TRBV6-1 and J usage is TRBJ1-5; 12 positions agree with TRBD1. Germline CDR1 reads MNHNS; CDR2 reads SASEGT. Germline trimming cut 0 bases from V and 6 bases from J; bases unmatched to any gene: 6. The CDR3 is 17 amino acids. The CDR3 region is CASSEAGWDRGPQPQHF. The CDR3 DNA is TGTGCCAGCAGTGAAGCGGGATGGGACAGGGGGCCTCAGCCCCAGCATTTT.

CDR3 DNA sequence: TGTGCCAGCAGCGTGGGGGGAGGGGGCTCCTACAATGAGCAGTTCTTC. Translation gives CASSVGGGGSYNEQFF. The genes are TRBV9 and TRBJ2-1; possibly TRBD2 for D (7 bases). The V and J ends lost 2 bases and 0 bases respectively, with 12 bases between them. Germline CDR1 reads SGDLS; CDR2 reads YYNGEE. The CDR3 runs 16 residues.

Only a few counts were recorded for this clone. V and J are TRBV21-1 and TRBJ2-5; the table's D call, TRBD2, was not checked against the DNA. TRBV21-1 is a documented pseudogene. The CDR3 loop spans 16 amino acids. This chain's CDR3 is CASSANVTSAHETQYF. The CDR3 coding sequence is TGTGCCAGCAGCGCAAACGTGACTAGCGCCCATGAGACCCAGTACTTC.

The chain uses TRBV6-5 and TRBJ2-2, with TRBD2 identical over 7 bases. Germline lookup yields CDR1 MNHEY and CDR2 SVGAGI. This CDR3 spans 16 amino acids. V shed 2 bases and J 4 bases; nucleotides not matched to a gene: 7. The DNA for the CDR3 is TGTGCCAGCAGTTACGTGGGAGGGTGGAGCACCGGGGAGCTGTTTTTT. Encoded protein: CASSYVGGWSTGELFF.

The J gene is TRBJ2-7, the V gene TRBV15, with D perhaps TRBD2 (6 bases). This CDR3 is built from 13 residues. Germline V gives CDR1 LNHNV, CDR2 YYDKDF (reference sequence). The V end was cut by 1 base, the J end by 4 bases, with 8 bases between. The CDR3 nucleotides read TGTGCCACCAGCAGAGTGGCGGGGTACGAGCAGTACTTC. Its protein product is CATSRVAGYEQYF.

The chain joins TRBV7-9 to TRBJ1-6; D is perhaps TRBD1 (5 bases). CDR1 is SEHNR, CDR2 FQNEAQ, per germline (reference sequence). Deletions cut 1 base from V and 9 bases from J, with 10 bases between. The CDR3 consists of 14 residues. CDR3 DNA: TGTGCCAGCAGCTTAGAAGGGGAGGGTTCACCCCTCCACTTT. Amino acids: CASSLEGEGSPLHF.

This chain uses TRBV6-1 with TRBJ1-1; D perhaps matches TRBD1 (6 bases). V was pared by 7 bases and J by 4 bases, with 13 bases between. From germline, CDR1 is MNHNS and CDR2 SASEGT. The CDR3 runs to 13 residues. CDR3 amino acids: CASTSTGRTEAFF. The CDR3 nucleotides are TGTGCCAGCACCTCGACAGGACGCACTGAAGCTTTCTTT.

The table lists this clone with a few counts. V and J are TRBV7-6 and TRBJ2-5; 12 bases match TRBD2. J gave up 3 bases and V 3 bases, and 8 bases lay outside the gene matches. This CDR3 is built from 17 residues. CDR1 and CDR2 (germline): SGHVS, FNYEAQ. The CDR3 is CASSFIRLAGAKETQYF. The CDR3 DNA is TGTGCCAGCAGCTTTATAAGACTAGCGGGGGCCAAAGAGACCCAGTACTTC.

The J gene is TRBJ2-7, the V gene TRBV5-1, with D perhaps TRBD2 (6 bases). The CDR3 is made up of 14 amino acids. CDR1 is SGHRS and CDR2 is YFSETQ in the germline V gene. V lost 4 bases, J lost 5 bases, and 16 bases lay in between. The CDR3 nucleotides are TGCGCCAGCAGCACCCGACTAGAGTCCCACGAGCAGTACTTC. Amino acid sequence: CASSTRLESHEQYF.

The rearrangement links TRBV7-6 to TRBJ2-2; 10 bases fit TRBD2. V lost 7 bases to trimming and J lost 1 base; unmatched junction nucleotides: 0. Germline assignment: CDR1 SGHVS and CDR2 FNYEAQ. The CDR3 is 14 residues long. CDR3 nucleotide sequence: TGTGCCAGCATAGCGGGAGGGAACACCGGGGAGCTGTTTTTT. It translates to CASIAGGNTGELFF.